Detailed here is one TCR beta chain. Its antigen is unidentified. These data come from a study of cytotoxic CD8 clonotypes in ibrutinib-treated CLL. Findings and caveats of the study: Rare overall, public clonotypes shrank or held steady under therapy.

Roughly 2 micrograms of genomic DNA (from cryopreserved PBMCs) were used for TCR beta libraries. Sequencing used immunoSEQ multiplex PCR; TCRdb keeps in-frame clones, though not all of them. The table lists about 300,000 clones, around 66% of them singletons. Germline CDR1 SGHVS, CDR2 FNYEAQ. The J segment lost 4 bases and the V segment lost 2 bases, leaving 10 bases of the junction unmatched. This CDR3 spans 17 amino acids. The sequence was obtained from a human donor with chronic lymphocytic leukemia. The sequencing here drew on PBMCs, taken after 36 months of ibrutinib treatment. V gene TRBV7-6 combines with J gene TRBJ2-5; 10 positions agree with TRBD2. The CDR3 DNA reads TGTGCCAGCAGCTTAAGGCTAGCGGGAGTGGTGACAGAGACCCAGTACTTC. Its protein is CASSLRLAGVVTETQYF.